Sequencing of this T cell receptor (beta chain) was carried out in a study of response to subunit inactivated influenza vaccine. Germline loops: CDR1 LGHNA, CDR2 YSLEER. V lost 0 bases and J 6 bases, leaving 15 bases between the germline ends. The CDR3 has 16 residues. One entry per CDR3 protein, called by TCRdb with MiXCR from the RT-PCR reads. The data hold more than 450,000 distinct CDR3 sequences, with about 8% observed a single time. This chain links TRBV4-3 with TRBJ2-4; the D gene is possibly TRBD1 (6 bases). The clonotype comes from a man aged 50 to 75 who received an inactivated influenza vaccine. The material was PBMCs from blood, obtained around 25 months after vaccination. The DNA for the CDR3 is TGCGCCAGCAGCCAAGATCTCTTAGGGGGAAGAAACATTCAGTACTTC. It yields the protein CASSQDLLGGRNIQYF.